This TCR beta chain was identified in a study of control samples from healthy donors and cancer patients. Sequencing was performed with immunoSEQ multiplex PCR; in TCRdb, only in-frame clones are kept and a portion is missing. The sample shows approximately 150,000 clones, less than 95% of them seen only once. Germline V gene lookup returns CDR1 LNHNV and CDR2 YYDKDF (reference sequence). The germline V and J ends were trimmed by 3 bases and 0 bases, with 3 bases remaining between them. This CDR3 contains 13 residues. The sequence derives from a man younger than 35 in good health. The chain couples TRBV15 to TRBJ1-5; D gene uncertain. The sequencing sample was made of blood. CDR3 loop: CATSSFSNQPQHF. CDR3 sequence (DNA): TGTGCCACCAGCAGTTTTAGCAATCAGCCCCAGCATTTT.